A selection of T cell receptor beta chains follows, all from one sample in a study of vaccination and CD4 T cells after COVID-19. TCRdb re-called the PCR reads with MiXCR, one entry per CDR3 protein. This repertoire shows some 40,000 distinct CDR3 sequences, approximately 40% found once; its top ten account for around 6.1%. The sample consisted of CD4+ T cells from blood, taken about 7 months after SARS-CoV-2 vaccination. These receptor sequences come from a human donor who had recovered from COVID-19. The CDR3 runs from the conserved cysteine through the conserved F or W. Each record gives: J gene, clone size, V gene, D gene, CDR3 DNA, CDR3 protein. The D gene is left open where the match is weak. Some rows mark clone size as missing; the rest say once, few, many or name a class of expanded clone.

>TRBJ2-7|few|TRBV6-1|-
TGTGCCAGCAGTGTAAAACCGGGAAGCTGGCTCGAGCAGTACTTC
CASSVKPGSWLEQYF
>TRBJ2-5|-|TRBV6-5|TRBD1
TGTGCCAGCAGTTACGCGACAGGGTTTGAAGAGACCCAGTACTTC
CASSYATGFEETQYF
>TRBJ2-1|-|TRBV5-1|-
TGCGCCAGCAGCTGGTACAATGAGCAGTTCTTC
CASSWYNEQFF
>TRBJ2-5|few|TRBV7-9|-
TGTGCCAGCAGCTTAGCTGGGACAAGATTAGAGACCCAGTACTTC
CASSLAGTRLETQYF
>TRBJ1-1|-|TRBV6-1|-
TGTGCCAGCAGTGTTCTTTTTTACAGGGACGATAAGCGAGCTTTCTTT
CASSVLFYRDDKRAFF
>TRBJ2-7|-|TRBV20-1|TRBD2
TGCAGTGGGGCTAGCGGCTACGAGCAGTACTTC
CSGASGYEQYF
>TRBJ2-3|-|TRBV18|TRBD2
TGTGCCAGCTCACCAACTAGCGACACAGATACGCAGTATTTT
CASSPTSDTDTQYF
>TRBJ1-2|-|TRBV15|-
TGTGCCACCAGCGAGCTTAACAATAACTATGGCTACACCTTC
CATSELNNNYGYTF
>TRBJ2-1|-|TRBV7-9|-
TGTGCCAGCAGGTTGTTGGCGGACAATGAGCAGTTCTTC
CASRLLADNEQFF
>TRBJ2-5|-|TRBV7-2|-
TGTGCCAGCAGCCGCTACTCCCACCCGATGCCTAAAGAGACCCAGTACTTC
CASSRYSHPMPKETQYF
>TRBJ1-1|-|TRBV6-1|TRBD1
TGTGCCAGCAGGGAATCAGGGGGTGGCACTGAAGCTTTCTTT
CASRESGGGTEAFF
>TRBJ2-2|-|TRBV27|-
TGTGCCAGCAGCTCGCACACGCGGATGAAGACCGGGGAGCTGTTTTTT
CASSSHTRMKTGELFF
>TRBJ2-3|-|TRBV7-3|TRBD1
TGTGCCAGCAGCTTACAGGGCAACAGGGGGACAGATACGCAGTATTTT
CASSLQGNRGTDTQYF
>TRBJ2-7|few|TRBV7-2|-
TGTGCCAGCAGCTTAGGGCGCATGGGCTACGAGCAGTACTTC
CASSLGRMGYEQYF
>TRBJ2-3|-|TRBV20-1|TRBD2
TGCAGTGCTAGAGATCCCGGGACTAGCGGTCCCCCAGATACGCAGTATTTT
CSARDPGTSGPPDTQYF
>TRBJ1-2|-|TRBV20-1|TRBD1
TGCAGTGCGCAACGGGGGAGGGGGCGGGATGGCTACACCTTC
CSAQRGRGRDGYTF
>TRBJ2-7|few|TRBV7-8|-
TGTGCCAGCAGCTTAGAGGGGACCGAGAAGCTCTACGAGCAGTACTTC
CASSLEGTEKLYEQYF
>TRBJ2-7|few|TRBV7-9|-
TGTGCCAGCAGCTTGCAGGGTGGAATCGGGGAGCAGTACTTC
CASSLQGGIGEQYF
>TRBJ1-5|-|TRBV2|-
TGTGCCAGCAGTGAATGGAGTACTCAGCCCCAGCATTTT
CASSEWSTQPQHF
>TRBJ2-1|-|TRBV6-5|-
TGTGCCAGCAGTTACAAAGCGCCCTCCAATGAGCAGTTCTTC
CASSYKAPSNEQFF
>TRBJ1-5|-|TRBV28|-
TGTGCCAGCAGTCCCCAATTCACGGGCAATCAGCCCCAGCATTTT
CASSPQFTGNQPQHF
>TRBJ2-7|-|TRBV6-5|-
TGTGCCAGCAGTTACGGAACCAACTACGAGCAGTACTTC
CASSYGTNYEQYF
>TRBJ1-5|few|TRBV7-3|-
TGTGCCAGCAGCTTTGAACCCAATCAGCCCCAGCATTTT
CASSFEPNQPQHF
>TRBJ1-5|-|TRBV7-9|-
TGTGCCAGCAGCATAGACAGAGAGCAGCCCCAGCATTTT
CASSIDREQPQHF